Presented here are 26 T cell receptor beta chains from one specimen sequenced in a study of blood T cell repertoires in COVID-19 (TCRdb year 2020). Libraries were made using the immunoSEQ multiplex PCR assay. TCRdb limited this immuneACCESS table to in-frame rearrangements with V and J called. A share of clones is missing; checked studies link under half to unresolved V genes, and the rest is unexplained. A total of fewer than 250,000 clones appear in this sample, approximately 80% of them only once. 5.5% to 7.5% of the sample is held by the ten biggest clonotypes. The sequencing sample was made of peripheral blood. The receptors were sampled from a woman aged 55 to 70 with active or convalescent COVID-19.

This clone was counted between two and nine times. This chain connects TRBV27 to TRBJ1-5; no clear D gene. In germline, CDR1 is MNHEY, CDR2 SMNVEV (reference sequence). V shed 6 bases and J shed 4 bases, with 10 bases lying between them. The CDR3 has 13 amino acids. CDR3 in amino acids: CASSRDTNQPQHF. CDR3 coding DNA: TGTGCCAGCAGCCGGGATACTAATCAGCCCCAGCATTTT.

This clone was counted only a few times. The rearrangement links TRBV11-2 to TRBJ2-2; the D is unclear. Trimming stripped 1 base from V and 5 bases from J, with 5 bases between. Germline V gene lookup returns CDR1 SGHAT and CDR2 FQNNGV. This CDR3 spans 13 amino acids. The CDR3 region is CASSLGQTGELFF. The DNA of the CDR3 is TGTGCCAGCAGCTTAGGGCAGACCGGGGAGCTGTTTTTT.

The sample holds one count of this clone. V is TRBV2 and J is TRBJ1-2; TRBD1 might be the D (5 bases). Germline V lookup: CDR1 SNHLY, CDR2 FYNNEI. This CDR3 spans 15 amino acids. Trimming stripped 2 bases from V and 0 bases from J, with 10 bases between. For the CDR3, the DNA is TGTGCCAGCAGTGAAATTGGGGCCGCTAACTATGGCTACACCTTC. It yields the protein CASSEIGAANYGYTF.

This clone was found once. CDR3 bases: TGTGCCAGCAGTAGATTTCTGGGGGGAGGGTACAATGAGCAGTTCTTC. This codes for CASSRFLGGGYNEQFF. V usage is TRBV6-2 or TRBV6-3 and J usage is TRBJ2-1; 7 bases fit TRBD2. This CDR3 has 16 amino acids. Germline V gives CDR1 MNHEY, CDR2 SVGEGT. V lost 5 bases to trimming and J lost 4 bases; unmatched junction nucleotides: 11.

The chain links TRBV5-1 to TRBJ1-5; 7 bases match TRBD1. Germline CDR1 is SGHRS and CDR2 is YFSETQ. The trim removed 0 bases at V and 3 bases at J, leaving 3 bases unmatched. The CDR3 extends over 15 amino acids. CDR3 residues: CASSLGTGVNQPQHF. In nucleotides, the CDR3 is TGCGCCAGCAGCTTGGGGACAGGAGTCAATCAGCCCCAGCATTTT.

V and J are TRBV7-9 and TRBJ2-1, with a weak D call TRBD2 (5 bases). V was shortened by 4 bases and J by 8 bases, with 18 bases between the two germline ends. CDR1 is SEHNR, CDR2 FQNEAQ, per germline (reference sequence). The CDR3 runs to 15 residues. Written as DNA, the CDR3 is TGTGCCAGCAGCTCCGCCTGGGAGCTGGTCGATGAGCAGTTCTTC. This gives the protein CASSSAWELVDEQFF.

The chain employs TRBV19 and TRBJ1-5, with D unresolved. Per germline, CDR1 LNHDA and CDR2 SQIVND (reference sequence). The CDR3 contains 13 residues. V lost 5 bases to trimming and J lost 5 bases, with 10 bases between them. The CDR3 here is CASSFSGDQPQHF. CDR3 nucleotides: TGTGCCAGTAGTTTTTCCGGGGATCAGCCCCAGCATTTT.

This clone occurred a few times. The chain links TRBV3-1 (or the pseudogene TRBV3-2) to TRBJ1-4; no clear D. Germline CDR1 LGHDT, CDR2 YNNKEL (reference sequence). Trimming stripped 6 bases from V and 8 bases from J, with 7 bases between. The CDR3 is 11 residues long. The CDR3 DNA sequence: TGTGCCAGCAGGCGAGGCGAAAAACTGTTTTTT. Its protein is CASRRGEKLFF.

The chain couples TRBV11-1 to TRBJ2-2, with TRBD2 identical over 9 bases. This CDR3 has 16 amino acids. V gave up 7 bases and J gave up 3 bases; unmatched junction bases: 9. Germline values: CDR1 SGHAT, CDR2 FQDESV (reference sequence). The CDR3 is CASMRGTSPDTGELFF. CDR3 bases: TGTGCCAGCATGCGCGGGACTAGCCCAGACACCGGGGAGCTGTTTTTT.

This rearrangement joins TRBV27 to TRBJ2-1, with 12 nucleotides matching TRBD2. Unmatched junction bases numbered 5, after V lost 1 base and J lost 1 base. CDR1 is MNHEY, CDR2 SMNVEV, per germline (reference sequence). The CDR3 has 18 amino acids. The CDR3 nucleotides read TGTGCCAGCAGTTTATGGCGGCTAGCGGGAGGGTCCTACAATGAGCAGTTCTTC. Its protein is CASSLWRLAGGSYNEQFF.

The chain has TRBV7-9 and TRBJ2-7; 7 bases match TRBD1. Germline CDR1 reads SEHNR; CDR2 reads FQNEAQ (reference sequence). Unmatched junction bases numbered 7, after V lost 5 bases and J lost 3 bases. The CDR3 is 14 residues long. CDR3 residues: CASSPGQNIYEQYF. CDR3 nucleotide sequence: TGTGCCAGCAGCCCGGGACAGAACATCTACGAGCAGTACTTC.

V and J are TRBV15 and TRBJ2-5; 9 nucleotides align to TRBD2. Germline-derived CDR1 and CDR2 are LNHNV and YYDKDF (reference sequence). The V and J ends lost 3 bases and 4 bases, in that order; junction bases with no gene match: 6. The CDR3 extends over 15 amino acids. For the CDR3, the DNA is TGTGCCACCAGCAGTAGCGGGAGTCAGCGAGAGACCCAGTACTTC. Its translation is CATSSSGSQRETQYF.

This chain uses TRBV19 with TRBJ1-2; possibly TRBD1 for D (5 bases). The CDR3 length is 15 residues. Germline CDR1 and CDR2: LNHDA and SQIVND (reference sequence). Trimming took off 4 bases at V and 4 bases at J, with 16 bases between the two ends. CDR3 in DNA: TGTGCCAGTAGTACCACACGACAGAGCCGCTATGGCTACACCTTC. Translation gives CASSTTRQSRYGYTF. The full variable domain, rest sourced from reference TRBV19 and TRBJ1-2, is DGGITQSPKYLFRKEGQNVTLSCEQNLNHDAMYWYRQDPGQGLRLIYYSQIVNDFQKGDIAEGYSVSREKKESFPLTVTSAQKNPTAFYLCASSTTRQSRYGYTFGSGTRLTVV.

This clone came up a few times. The V call is TRBV25-1, the J call TRBJ2-7; D is possibly TRBD1 (6 bases). The CDR3 runs to 14 residues. Trimming stripped 2 bases from V and 4 bases from J, with 12 bases between. Germline CDR1 and CDR2: MGHDK and SYGVNS. The CDR3 loop is CASSERQGMYEQYF. Written as DNA, the CDR3 is TGTGCCAGCAGTGAACGGCAGGGGATGTACGAGCAGTACTTC.

J is TRBJ2-7 and V is TRBV5-1; 7 bases agree with TRBD1. Germline trimming cut 4 bases from V and 1 base from J; bases unmatched to any gene: 8. The CDR3 is made up of 15 amino acids. Germline V CDR1 and CDR2: SGHRS, YFSETQ. CDR3: CASSEERTGSYEQYF. In DNA form, the CDR3 reads TGCGCCAGCAGCGAGGAAAGGACAGGTTCCTACGAGCAGTACTTC.

The rearrangement joins TRBV6-6 to TRBJ1-1; D may be TRBD1 (6 bases). V dropped 10 bases and J dropped 5 bases, with 23 bases sitting between them. Germline V CDR1 and CDR2: MNHNY, SVGAGI (reference sequence). The CDR3 covers 15 residues. CDR3 nucleotides: TGTGCCACCCACTCGAGGACAGTGGGGTATACTGAAGCTTTCTTT. Translating it yields CATHSRTVGYTEAFF.

The chain recombines TRBV7-6 with TRBJ2-7; TRBD2 matches at 12 bases. With V trimmed by 4 bases and J by 7 bases, 11 bases remained unmatched. This CDR3 contains 16 residues. Germline V gene data show CDR1 as SGHVS and CDR2 as FNYEAQ. In nucleotides, the CDR3 is TGTGCCAGCAGCTCCACGAAGACTAGCGGGAGATTTGAGCAGTACTTC. Encoded protein: CASSSTKTSGRFEQYF.

The chain links TRBV5-6 to TRBJ2-7; TRBD1 is a possible D gene (5 bases). The CDR3 contains 14 residues. CDR1 and CDR2 from the germline V gene are SGHDT and YYEEEE. Trimming took off 2 bases at V and 3 bases at J, with 12 bases between the two ends. CDR3 in amino acids: CASSLGRGFYEQYF. The CDR3 DNA is TGTGCCAGCAGCTTAGGAAGGGGATTCTACGAGCAGTACTTC.

The chain links TRBV5-5 to TRBJ2-7; 9 bases align to TRBD1. With V trimmed by 6 bases and J by 6 bases, 16 bases remained unmatched. Germline V gene sequence: CDR1 SGHKS, CDR2 YYEKEE (reference sequence). CDR3 size: 16 residues. CDR3 nucleotide sequence: TGTGCCAGCAATCCGTACAGGGGGCGCGAAGTGTCCGAGCAGTACTTC. It translates to CASNPYRGREVSEQYF.

V is TRBV19 and J is TRBJ1-2; 10 bases align to TRBD1. Per germline, CDR1 LNHDA and CDR2 SQIVND (reference sequence). This CDR3 has 16 residues. V was clipped by 7 bases and J by 4 bases; unmatched bases: 12. The CDR3, as DNA: TGTGCCAGTACTGACAGGGGGCGCGAACAGGGCTATGGCTACACCTTC. Its protein is CASTDRGREQGYGYTF.

This sequence joins TRBV5-1 and TRBJ1-6; TRBD1 is a possible D gene (6 bases). The germline V and J ends were trimmed by 4 bases and 5 bases, with 16 bases remaining between them. CDR3 length: 16 residues. Germline CDR1 and CDR2: SGHRS and YFSETQ. The CDR3 is CASSEEPGHNNSPLHF. The DNA for the CDR3 is TGCGCCAGCAGCGAGGAACCGGGACATAATAATTCACCCCTCCACTTT. The full variable domain, with the rest looked up from reference TRBV5-1 and TRBJ1-6, is KAGVTQTPRYLIKTRGQQVTLSCSPISGHRSVSWYQQTPGQGLQFLFEYFSETQRNKGNFPGRFSGRQFSNSRSEMNVSTLELGDSALYLCASSEEPGHNNSPLHFGNGTRLTVT.

V gene TRBV7-2 combines with J gene TRBJ2-7; 10 bases fit TRBD2. Trimming cost V 4 bases and J 6 bases; bases outside gene matches: 12. Germline V CDR1 and CDR2: SGHTA, FQGNSA. This CDR3 region has 16 residues. For the CDR3, the DNA is TGTGCCAGCAGCTCAAGCAGCGGGAGGGCGTCCCTCGAGCAGTACTTC. This codes for CASSSSSGRASLEQYF.

On this clone: One end of the junction does not line up with germline, which may come from a read error. J is TRBJ2-3 and V is TRBV6-1, with D perhaps matching TRBD2 (6 bases). The CDR3 extends over 18 amino acids. Germline loops: CDR1 MNHNS, CDR2 SASEGT. The chain's CDR3 is CASSEEPYGRDGTDTQYF. In DNA form, the CDR3 reads TGTGCCAGCAGCGAAGAGCCCTACGGGCGGGACGGCACAGATACGCAGTATTTT.

This rearrangement joins TRBV4-2 to TRBJ2-2; 9 positions match TRBD2. V dropped 5 bases and J dropped 1; count of bases not matched to a gene: 8. The V gene's germline CDR1 is LGHNA and CDR2 YNFKEQ. The CDR3 extends over 17 amino acids. DNA of the CDR3: TGTGCCAGCAGCTCAAACTTACTAGCGGGGAACACCGGGGAGCTGTTTTTT. This codes for CASSSNLLAGNTGELFF.

This chain uses TRBV9 with TRBJ2-1; maybe TRBD1 (6 bases). The CDR3 covers 13 residues. V gave up 4 bases and J gave up 5 bases, with 10 bases separating them. Germline CDR1 reads SGDLS; CDR2 reads YYNGEE. The CDR3 DNA sequence: TGTGCCAGCAGCACCTCAGGGGACAATGAGCAGTTCTTC. Translating gives CASSTSGDNEQFF. Full variable domain (missing parts from reference TRBV9 and TRBJ2-1): DSGVTQTPKHLITATGQRVTLRCSPRSGDLSVYWYQQSLDQGLQFLIQYYNGEERAKGNILERFSAQQFPDLHSELNLSSLELGDSALYFCASSTSGDNEQFFGPGTRLTVL.

Written as DNA, the CDR3 is TGTGCCAGCAGTAACTACAGGGGGCTTAACACTGAAGCTTTCTTT. It codes for CASSNYRGLNTEAFF. The rearrangement links TRBV28 to TRBJ1-1, with 9 bases lining up with TRBD1. The CDR3 spans 15 residues. Germline CDR1 is MDHEN and CDR2 is SYDVKM. The V segment lost 5 bases and the J segment 2 bases; nucleotides outside the gene matches: 6.